The clone carrying this TCR beta chain was counted a few times. Germline CDR1 SNHLY, CDR2 FYNNEI. The germline V and J ends were trimmed by 4 bases and 8 bases, with 11 bases remaining between them. The CDR3 totals 12 residues. The data are from a study of blood T cell repertoires in COVID-19. Participants spanned ages 18 to 89 years and resided in about 25 US areas. Participants' reported clinical history set cohort assignment. Per the study methods: Using reference gene primer amplification, nucleated cell counts were estimated. Some clones are missing from TCRdb's copy, which holds only in-frame ones; the method was immunoSEQ multiplex PCR. V, J and clone size derive from that table, while D and trimming were established from the DNA sequence. The data show about 130,000 clones, under 85% seen once.

This sequence joins TRBV2 and TRBJ1-1; D is undetermined. Sequencing input: PBMCs or T cells enriched from blood (not recorded which). The TCR was taken from a man in his thirties or forties who had recovered from COVID-19. The CDR3 coding sequence is TGTGCCAGCAGTGGGCAGGATTTAGAAGCTTTCTTT. It yields the protein CASSGQDLEAFF.